This T cell receptor (beta chain) was sequenced for a study of cytomegalovirus exposure and HLA in healthy donors. Regarding the study as a whole: Earlier findings revealed that most TCR beta V segments proved productive either about 87% or about 30% of the time. TCR beta sequences reportedly predicted most subjects' HLA-A and HLA-B alleles accurately.

Use of 60 Vbeta and 13 Jbeta primers characterized the PCR. The table came from immunoSEQ multiplex PCR; TCRdb's copy has only in-frame clones and leaves some out. The profile shows over 150,000 clones, approximately 85% of them singletons. With respect to this clone: Its antigen is undetermined.

The sequence was collected from a girl aged 5-17 years in good health and CMV-seropositive. Input material: PBMCs.

This CDR3 is CASSELSLYSPLHF. The CDR3 nucleotides are TGTGCCAGCAGTGAATTATCTTTGTATTCACCCCTCCACTTT. The chain couples TRBV25-1 to TRBJ1-6, with D uncertain. CDR1 and CDR2 from the germline V gene are MGHDK and SYGVNS. The CDR3 is 14 residues long. Deletions cut 1 base from V and 8 bases from J, with 9 bases between. The whole variable domain, filled in from reference TRBV25-1 and TRBJ1-6, reads EADIYQTPRYLVIGTGKKITLECSQTMGHDKMYWYQQDPGMELHLIHYSYGVNSTEKGDLSSESTVSRIRTEHFPLTLESARPSHTSQYLCASSELSLYSPLHFGNGTRLTVT.